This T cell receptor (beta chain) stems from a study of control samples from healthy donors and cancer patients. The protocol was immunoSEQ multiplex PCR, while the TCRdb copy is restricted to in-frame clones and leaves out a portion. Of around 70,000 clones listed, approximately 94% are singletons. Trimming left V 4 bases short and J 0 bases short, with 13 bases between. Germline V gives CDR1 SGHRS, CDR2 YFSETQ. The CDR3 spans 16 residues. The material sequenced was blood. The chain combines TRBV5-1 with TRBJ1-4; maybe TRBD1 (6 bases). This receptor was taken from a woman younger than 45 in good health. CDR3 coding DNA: TGCGCCAGCAGCCAGGGACACTACCCAACTAATGAAAAACTGTTTTTT. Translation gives CASSQGHYPTNEKLFF.